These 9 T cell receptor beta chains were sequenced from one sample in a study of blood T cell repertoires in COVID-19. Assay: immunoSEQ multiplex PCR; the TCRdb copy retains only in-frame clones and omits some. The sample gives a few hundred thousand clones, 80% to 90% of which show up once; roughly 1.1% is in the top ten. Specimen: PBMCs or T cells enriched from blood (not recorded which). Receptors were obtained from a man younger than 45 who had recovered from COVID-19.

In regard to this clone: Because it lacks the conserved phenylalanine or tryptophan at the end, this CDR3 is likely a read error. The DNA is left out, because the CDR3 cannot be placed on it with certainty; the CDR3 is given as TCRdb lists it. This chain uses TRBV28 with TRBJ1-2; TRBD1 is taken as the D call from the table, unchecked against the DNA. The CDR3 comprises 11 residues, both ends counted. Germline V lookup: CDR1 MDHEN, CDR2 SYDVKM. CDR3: CASSGPRDRVY.

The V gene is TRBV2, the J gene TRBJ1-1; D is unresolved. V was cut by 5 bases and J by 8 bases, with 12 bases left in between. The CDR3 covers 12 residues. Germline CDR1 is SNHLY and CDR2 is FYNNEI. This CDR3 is CASSPGREEAFF. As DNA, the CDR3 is TGTGCCAGCAGTCCAGGCCGGGAGGAAGCTTTCTTT.

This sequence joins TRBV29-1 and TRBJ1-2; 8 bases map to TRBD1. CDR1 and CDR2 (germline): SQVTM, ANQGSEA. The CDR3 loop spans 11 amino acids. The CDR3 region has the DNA TGCAGTGGGGGACAGGACTATGGCTACACCTTC. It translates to CSGGQDYGYTF.

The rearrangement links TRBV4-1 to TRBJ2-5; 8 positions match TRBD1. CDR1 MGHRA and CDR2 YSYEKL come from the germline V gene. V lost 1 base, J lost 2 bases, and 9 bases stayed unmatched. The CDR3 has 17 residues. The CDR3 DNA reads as TGCGCCAGCAGCCAAGCAGCCGGGACAGGAGTACAAGAGACCCAGTACTTC. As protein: CASSQAAGTGVQETQYF.

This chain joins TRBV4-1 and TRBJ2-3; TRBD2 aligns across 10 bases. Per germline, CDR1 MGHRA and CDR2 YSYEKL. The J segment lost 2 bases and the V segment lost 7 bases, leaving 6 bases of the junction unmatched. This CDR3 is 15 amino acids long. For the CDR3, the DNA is TGCGCCAGCAAGGAACTAGCGGGATTCACAGATACGCAGTATTTT. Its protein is CASKELAGFTDTQYF.

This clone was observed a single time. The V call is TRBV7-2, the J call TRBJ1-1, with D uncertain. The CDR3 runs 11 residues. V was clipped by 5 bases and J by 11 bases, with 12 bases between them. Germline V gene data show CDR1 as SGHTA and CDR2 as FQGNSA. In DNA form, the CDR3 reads TGTGCCAGCAGCCCTGACTTAAGGGCTTTCTTT. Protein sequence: CASSPDLRAFF.

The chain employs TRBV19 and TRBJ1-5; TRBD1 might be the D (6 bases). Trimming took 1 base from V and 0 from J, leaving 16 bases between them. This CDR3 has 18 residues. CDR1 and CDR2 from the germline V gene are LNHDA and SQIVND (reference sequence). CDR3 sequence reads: CASSIGPRTAHSNQPQHF. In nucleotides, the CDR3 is TGTGCCAGTAGTATAGGGCCCAGGACAGCCCATAGCAATCAGCCCCAGCATTTT.

This CDR3 reads CASSESKALAGVGYEQYF. CDR3 sequence (DNA): TGCGCCAGCAGTGAGTCCAAAGCCCTAGCGGGAGTAGGCTACGAGCAGTACTTC. The chain is built from TRBV10-2 and TRBJ2-7; TRBD2 agrees at 10 bases. The junction had 11 bases not matched to a gene; V was cut back by 0 bases and J by 3 bases. Per the germline V gene, CDR1 is WSHSY and CDR2 is SAAADI. The CDR3 consists of 18 residues.

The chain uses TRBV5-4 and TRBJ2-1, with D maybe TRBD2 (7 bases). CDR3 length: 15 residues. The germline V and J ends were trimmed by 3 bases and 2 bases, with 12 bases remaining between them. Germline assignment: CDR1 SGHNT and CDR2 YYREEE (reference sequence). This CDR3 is CASSSPGGPYNEQFF. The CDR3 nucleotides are TGTGCCAGCAGCTCTCCCGGGGGGCCCTACAATGAGCAGTTCTTC.